The 18 T cell receptor beta chains below were found in one sample sequenced in a study of T-cell reconstitution after alpha-beta-depleted transplantation in children. Unique molecular identifiers were built into the TCRbeta library. MiXCR, run by TCRdb on the PCR reads, gives a single entry per CDR3 protein. The sample lists around 600,000 distinct CDR3 sequences, roughly a tenth seen once, with approximately 4.1% in the top ten. Specimen: PBMCs from the stem cell graft donor, collected from the stem cell graft. These receptors were taken from a human donor who donated a stem cell graft to a child with acute myeloid leukemia.

This clonotype was observed a few times. The rearrangement links TRBV6-2 or TRBV6-3 to TRBJ2-6; TRBD1 might be the D (5 bases). The CDR3 length is 19 residues. The ends were cut back, 0 bases at V and 0 bases at J, with 15 bases in the middle. The germline V gene encodes CDR1 MNHEY and CDR2 SVGEGT. The CDR3 protein is CASSYSIQGVGSGANVLTF. CDR3 bases: TGTGCCAGCAGTTACTCGATCCAGGGTGTAGGCTCTGGGGCCAACGTCCTGACTTTC.

Remarks on this clonotype: The junction departs from germline at one end; a sequencing error may be responsible. The V call is TRBV20-1, the J call TRBJ2-4; D call uncertain. The CDR3 has 15 amino acids. CDR1 DFQATT and CDR2 SNEGSKA come from the germline V gene (reference sequence). The chain's CDR3 is CCARDIGLGPNIQYF. DNA of the CDR3: TGCTGTGCTAGAGATATCGGGTTAGGGCCAAACATTCAGTACTTC.

This chain joins TRBV29-1 and TRBJ2-1, with D perhaps TRBD1 or TRBD2 (5 bases each). The CDR3 runs 16 residues. V was cut by 0 bases and J by 0 bases, with 12 bases left in between. Germline CDR1 is SQVTM and CDR2 is ANQGSEA. The CDR3 sequence: CSVEDLWGSSYNEQFF. DNA of the CDR3: TGCAGCGTTGAAGATCTCTGGGGGAGCTCCTACAATGAGCAGTTCTTC.

The sample holds a few counts of this clonotype. The chain joins TRBV11-2 to TRBJ2-1; tentative D call: TRBD2 (6 bases). The CDR3 runs to 16 residues. The V end lost 3 bases, the J end lost 3 bases, and 15 bases lay between the germline ends. CDR1 and CDR2 (germline): SGHAT, FQNNGV. The CDR3 region has the DNA TGTGCCAGCAGCTTTAGGAGCGGGCTCTACTACAATGAGCAGTTCTTC. Its translation: CASSFRSGLYYNEQFF.

This clonotype was seen ten or more times. This chain links TRBV29-1 with TRBJ2-7; 7 bases map to TRBD2. This CDR3 has 15 residues. CDR1 SQVTM and CDR2 ANQGSEA come from the germline V gene. J lost 2 bases, V lost 6 bases, and 13 bases had no gene match. The CDR3 DNA sequence: TGCAGCGTGTCCGGACTAGAAGATAGCCCCTACGAGCAGTACTTC. Protein sequence: CSVSGLEDSPYEQYF.

This rearrangement joins TRBV20-1 to TRBJ1-6; D is perhaps TRBD1 (5 bases). Germline V gives CDR1 DFQATT, CDR2 SNEGSKA (reference sequence). The CDR3 totals 15 residues. Trimming shortened V by 4 bases and J by 0 bases, and 10 bases separated the two germline ends. The CDR3 coding sequence is TGCAGTGCTACAGGGTCCAGCTCCTATAATTCACCCCTCCACTTT. It translates to CSATGSSSYNSPLHF.

This chain uses TRBV29-1 with TRBJ2-1; a possible D gene is TRBD2 (6 bases). The CDR3 sequence is 14 residues long. Germline V CDR1 and CDR2: SQVTM, ANQGSEA. V gave up 7 bases and J gave up 5 bases, with 18 bases separating them. The CDR3 nucleotides are TGCAGCGGGCCCCTCCGCGGGGAGGACAATGAGCAGTTCTTC. Translating it yields CSGPLRGEDNEQFF.

This clonotype was seen repeatedly, ten times or more. The chain carries TRBV12-5 and TRBJ2-3, with TRBD2 identical over 9 bases. The germline gives CDR1 LGHNT, CDR2 FRNRAP. The CDR3 is 14 amino acids. V dropped 5 bases and J dropped 4; count of bases not matched to a gene: 4. The CDR3 spells CASGSGRPADTQYF. The CDR3 nucleotides read TGTGCTAGTGGTAGCGGGAGGCCCGCAGATACGCAGTATTTT.

This clonotype has only a few counts. This rearrangement joins TRBV28 to TRBJ1-5, with TRBD1 matching 11 bases. The CDR3 sequence is 14 residues long. The V gene's germline CDR1 is MDHEN and CDR2 SYDVKM. Trimming removed 6 bases from V and 7 bases from J; junction bases left unmatched: 5. The CDR3 region has the DNA TGTGCCAGCAGGGGACAGGGGGGACTACAGCCCCAGCATTTT. It yields the protein CASRGQGGLQPQHF.

The chain recombines TRBV5-1 with TRBJ2-5; D perhaps matches TRBD2 (6 bases). Between the trimmed V and J ends, which lost 4 bases and 4 bases, there was a span of 17 bases. Germline loops: CDR1 SGHRS, CDR2 YFSETQ. CDR3 length: 15 residues. This chain's CDR3 is CASSDSGKGSETQYF. The CDR3 DNA follows: TGCGCCAGCAGCGATAGCGGCAAAGGATCAGAGACCCAGTACTTC. Together with reference TRBV5-1 and TRBJ2-5, the CDR3 gives the full variable domain: KAGVTQTPRYLIKTRGQQVTLSCSPISGHRSVSWYQQTPGQGLQFLFEYFSETQRNKGNFPGRFSGRQFSNSRSEMNVSTLELGDSALYLCASSDSGKGSETQYFGPGTRLLVL.

The chain recombines TRBV12-3 or TRBV12-4 with TRBJ1-1; TRBD1 might be the D (5 bases). This CDR3 comprises 15 residues. Trimming removed 6 bases from V and 3 bases from J, with 17 bases in between. The CDR3 bases are TGTGCCAGCAGCAACTCGGGACCTTTGGACACTGAAGCTTTCTTT. Translated: CASSNSGPLDTEAFF.

The J gene is TRBJ2-1, the V gene TRBV6-4; 7 positions agree with TRBD1. This CDR3 region has 15 residues. V was clipped by 0 bases and J by 8 bases; unmatched bases: 7. CDR1 is MRHNA and CDR2 is SNTAGT in the germline V gene. The CDR3 bases are TGTGCCAGCAGTGACTCAACGACAGGGAAGGATGAGCAGTTCTTC. Amino acid sequence: CASSDSTTGKDEQFF.

The rearrangement uses TRBV6-5 and TRBJ1-5; D is unresolved. V was pared by 0 bases and J by 0 bases, with 12 bases between. The CDR3 extends over 17 amino acids. The germline V gene has CDR1 MNHEY and CDR2 SVGAGI. The CDR3: CASSYSNTAYSNQPQHF. In DNA form, the CDR3 reads TGTGCCAGCAGTTACTCGAACACAGCATATAGCAATCAGCCCCAGCATTTT.

The chain uses TRBV12-3 or TRBV12-4 and TRBJ2-7; 7 bases line up with TRBD1. The CDR3 totals 14 residues. Trimming at V came to 5 bases and at J to 3 bases, leaving 7 bases not matched to a gene. The CDR3 is CASSLRQGVYEQYF. In nucleotides, the CDR3 is TGTGCCAGCAGTCTGAGACAGGGAGTCTACGAGCAGTACTTC.

The chain recombines TRBV28 with TRBJ2-7; D is perhaps TRBD1 (5 bases). Trimming removed 3 bases at V and 0 bases at J, with 9 bases between. This CDR3 spans 14 amino acids. Germline loops: CDR1 MDHEN, CDR2 SYDVKM. Here the CDR3 reads CASSFTGSSYEQYF. The CDR3 DNA is TGTGCCAGCAGTTTTACAGGCAGCTCCTACGAGCAGTACTTC.

This clonotype was seen at least ten times. The J gene is TRBJ2-3, the V gene TRBV20-1; TRBD2 agrees at 8 bases. In germline, CDR1 is DFQATT, CDR2 SNEGSKA (reference sequence). V shed 3 bases, J shed 2 bases, and the junction held 10 bases outside the gene matches. This CDR3 comprises 16 residues. In DNA form, the CDR3 reads TGCAGTGCTAGTCTCGAGCGGGGGACCTACACAGATACGCAGTATTTT. Its protein is CSASLERGTYTDTQYF.

V gene TRBV20-1 combines with J gene TRBJ2-1; 9 bases align to TRBD2. CDR1 DFQATT and CDR2 SNEGSKA come from the germline V gene (reference sequence). V shed 6 bases, J shed 4 bases, and the junction held 16 bases outside the gene matches. The CDR3 is 17 residues long. The CDR3 DNA reads TGCAGTGCCCCCACCCAGGGTAGCGGGAGACCTTACAATGAGCAGTTCTTC. It translates to CSAPTQGSGRPYNEQFF.

This clonotype was counted ten times or more. The chain links TRBV7-9 to TRBJ2-7; TRBD2 aligns across 10 bases. CDR1 and CDR2 from the germline V gene are SEHNR and FQNEAQ (reference sequence). This CDR3 has 17 amino acids. J was trimmed by 3 bases and V by 5 bases; bases with no gene match: 13. The CDR3 region is CASSRGALAGVVYEQYF. The DNA of the CDR3 is TGTGCCAGCAGCCGGGGGGCCCTAGCGGGAGTGGTCTACGAGCAGTACTTC.